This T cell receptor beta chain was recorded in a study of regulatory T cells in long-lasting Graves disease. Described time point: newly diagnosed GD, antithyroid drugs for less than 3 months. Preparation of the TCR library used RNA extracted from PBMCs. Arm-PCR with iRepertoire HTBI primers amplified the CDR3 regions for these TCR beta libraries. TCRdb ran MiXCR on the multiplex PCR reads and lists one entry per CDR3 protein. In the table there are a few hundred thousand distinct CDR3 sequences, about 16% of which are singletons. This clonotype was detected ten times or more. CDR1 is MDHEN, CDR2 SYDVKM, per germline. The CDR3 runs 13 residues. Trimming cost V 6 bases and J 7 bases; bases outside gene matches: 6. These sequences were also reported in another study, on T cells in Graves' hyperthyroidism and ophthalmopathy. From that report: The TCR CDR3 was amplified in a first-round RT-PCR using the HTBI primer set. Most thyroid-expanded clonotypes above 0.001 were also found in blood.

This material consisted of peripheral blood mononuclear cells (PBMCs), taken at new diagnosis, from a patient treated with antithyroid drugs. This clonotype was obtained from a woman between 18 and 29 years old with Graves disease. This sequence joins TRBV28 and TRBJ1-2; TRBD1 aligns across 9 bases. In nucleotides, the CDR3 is TGTGCCAGCAGCCCAACAGGGGGCGCTGGCTACACCTTC. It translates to CASSPTGGAGYTF.